This T cell receptor (beta chain) is drawn from a study of blood T cell repertoires in COVID-19. The overall study: Acute-phase and convalescent COVID-19 samples originated in the United States, Italy and Spain. Sample material is recorded as cDNA or gDNA derived from T cells, B-cell-depleted T cells, or PBMCs.

CDR3 length equals 12 residues. Germline CDR1 SGHNT, CDR2 YYREEE (reference sequence). V lost 4 bases and J lost 7; bases outside the gene matches: 1. As processed by the authors: Estimated nucleated cell counts came from reference gene primer amplification. Repertoires were generated with immunoSEQ multiplex PCR, while TCRdb's copy carries only in-frame clones and drops some. That table is the source of V, J and clone size, and D and trimming were worked out from the DNA. The repertoire includes around 300,000 clones, about four fifths of them detected once, and 8% to 9.5% sits in the top ten. The sequence was obtained from a woman in her forties or fifties who had recovered from COVID-19. Sequencing input: peripheral blood. The chain has TRBV5-4 and TRBJ2-2, with TRBD2 matching over 7 bases. The CDR3 coding sequence is TGTGCCAGCAGCCTAGCGGTCGGGGAGCTGTTTTTT. Translating gives CASSLAVGELFF.